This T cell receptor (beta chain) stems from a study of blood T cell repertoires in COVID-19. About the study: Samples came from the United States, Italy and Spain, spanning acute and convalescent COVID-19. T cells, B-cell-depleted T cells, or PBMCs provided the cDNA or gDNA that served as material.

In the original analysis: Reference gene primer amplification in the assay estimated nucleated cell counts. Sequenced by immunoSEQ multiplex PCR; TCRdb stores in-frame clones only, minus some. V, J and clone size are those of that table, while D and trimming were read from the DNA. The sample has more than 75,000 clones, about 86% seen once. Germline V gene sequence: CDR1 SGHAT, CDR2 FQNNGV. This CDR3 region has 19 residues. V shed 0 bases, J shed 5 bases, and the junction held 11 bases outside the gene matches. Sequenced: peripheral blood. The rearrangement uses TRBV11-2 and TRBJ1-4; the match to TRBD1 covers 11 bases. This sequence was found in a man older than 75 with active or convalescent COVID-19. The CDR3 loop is CASSLDGDRGKGANEKLFF. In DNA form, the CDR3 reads TGTGCCAGCAGCTTAGATGGGGACAGGGGGAAAGGGGCCAATGAAAAACTGTTTTTT.